This T cell receptor (beta chain) was identified during a study of T cell clones after liver transplantation. Looking at the study overall: Samples came from ITN030ST, which attempted immunosuppression withdrawal within 2 years of liver transplantation.

Using immunoSEQ multiplex PCR, the repertoire was profiled, and TCRdb retains in-frame clones only, with some absent. The data contain around 21,000 clones, 80% to 95% of them singletons. The germline gives CDR1 MNHEY, CDR2 SMNVEV (reference sequence). V was pared by 6 bases and J by 1 base, with 9 bases between. The CDR3 runs 13 residues. The origin of this receptor is a human patient who received a liver transplant. The graft donor may account for some of the T cells. The sequenced sample was CD8+ T cells from blood, obtained about 25 months after liver transplant. The rearrangement links TRBV27 to TRBJ1-1; perhaps TRBD1 as D (5 bases). CDR3 nucleotide sequence: TGTGCCAGCAGACCTACAGGGAACACTGAAGCTTTCTTT. Protein: CASRPTGNTEAFF.